Shown below are 8 T cell receptor beta chains from a single sample sequenced in a study of Ad26.COV2.S vaccination and SARS-CoV-2 variants. This table comes from immunoSEQ multiplex PCR, and its TCRdb copy is limited to in-frame clones, with some not included. The sample shows approximately 360,000 clones, approximately 83% of them seen only once. Treatment of the sample: around 19 received Ad26.COV2.S at low or high dose, single or two shots; 5 received placebo; per-sample allocation not given. Collection of samples fell on day 63 after the first vaccine or placebo injection. The material was peripheral blood, obtained in a trial of Ad26.COV2.S vaccine versus placebo. All receptors derive from a person aged 18-65 years who received the Ad26.COV2.S COVID-19 vaccine or a placebo.

The chain links TRBV13 to TRBJ2-7; 10 bases agree with TRBD2. Germline V gene sequence: CDR1 PRHDT, CDR2 FYEKMQ (reference sequence). The CDR3 extends over 14 amino acids. V lost 3 bases to trimming and J lost 6 bases; unmatched junction nucleotides: 5. The CDR3 nucleotides read TGTGCCAGCAGCTTGGTAGCGGGGGGTAGCGAGCAGTACTTC. This translates into CASSLVAGGSEQYF.

The genes are TRBV7-3 and TRBJ2-6; 12 bases are shared with TRBD2. Per the germline V gene, CDR1 is SGHTA and CDR2 is FQGTGA. The CDR3 is 22 amino acids. With 2 bases clipped from V and 0 bases from J, the junction kept 14 bases outside the gene matches. The CDR3 sequence: CASSLLAGGSLSSLSGANVLTF. The CDR3 DNA sequence: TGTGCCAGCAGCTTACTAGCGGGAGGGAGCCTCTCCTCTCTCTCTGGGGCCAACGTCCTGACTTTC.

The genes are TRBV19 and TRBJ1-1; no firm D call. Germline assignment: CDR1 LNHDA and CDR2 SQIVND (reference sequence). The CDR3 consists of 15 residues. V was trimmed by 6 bases and J by 5 bases, leaving 19 bases between them. CDR3 sequence reads: CASRTAGLRRTEAFF. DNA of the CDR3: TGTGCCAGTAGGACCGCGGGTCTTAGGCGTACTGAAGCTTTCTTT.

CDR3 sequence: CASSLVKDEQYF. The CDR3 DNA follows: TGCGCCAGCAGCTTGGTAAAGGACGAGCAGTACTTC. The rearrangement uses TRBV5-1 and TRBJ2-7, with D unresolved. With 0 bases removed from V and 5 bases from J, the gap between germline ends came to 6 bases. Germline-derived CDR1 and CDR2 are SGHRS and YFSETQ. CDR3 length: 12 amino acids.

The chain couples TRBV7-2 to TRBJ2-5; D gene unclear. Between the trimmed V and J ends, which lost 6 bases and 6 bases, there was a span of 14 bases. The CDR3 runs to 13 residues. Germline values: CDR1 SGHTA, CDR2 FQGNSA. The CDR3 nucleotides are TGTGCCAGCAGTTTCGAGGACGGCCAGACCCAGTACTTC. Protein product: CASSFEDGQTQYF.

The gene calls are TRBV18 and TRBJ2-1; TRBD1 is a possible D gene (7 bases). The germline V and J ends were trimmed by 3 bases and 7 bases, with 22 bases remaining between them. The CDR3 extends over 17 amino acids. Germline values: CDR1 KGHSH, CDR2 LQKENI. This CDR3 reads CASSPKLAGGPENEQFF. In DNA form, the CDR3 reads TGTGCCAGCTCACCCAAGTTAGCAGGGGGGCCGGAAAATGAGCAGTTCTTC.

This clone was detected once. This chain connects TRBV5-6 to TRBJ2-4, with a possible D match to TRBD1 (5 bases). V was shortened by 3 bases and J by 5 bases, with 12 bases between the two germline ends. From germline, CDR1 is SGHDT and CDR2 YYEEEE. This CDR3 comprises 14 residues. The DNA of the CDR3 is TGTGCCAGCAGCTCCCGACAGCCCGAAAACATTCAGTACTTC. This encodes CASSSRQPENIQYF.

The sample holds a few counts of this clone. V usage is TRBV10-1 and J usage is TRBJ2-7; TRBD1 might be the D (5 bases). This CDR3 spans 12 amino acids. CDR1 is WNHNN, CDR2 SYGVQD, per germline (reference sequence). V was cut by 0 bases and J by 12 bases, with 12 bases left in between. The CDR3 is CASSESWTNPYF. CDR3 bases: TGCGCCAGCAGTGAGTCATGGACAAATCCGTACTTC.